These T cell receptor beta chains were read from a single sample in a study of cytomegalovirus exposure and HLA in healthy donors. The protocol was immunoSEQ multiplex PCR, while the TCRdb copy is restricted to in-frame clones and leaves out a portion. The table has some 150,000 clones, around three quarters seen once. Sequencing used PBMCs. The origin of the receptors is a middle-aged woman in good health and CMV-seronegative. Each CDR3 is given with its conserved first and last residue. Fields, in order: J gene, V gene, clone size, CDR3 length, D gene, CDR3 DNA, CDR3 protein. The D gene is left open where the match is weak. Part of the rows lack a size; the others show once, few, many or a class for expanded clones.

TRBJ2-7 | TRBV18 | NA | 14 | TRBD1 | TGTGCCAGCTCACCCGGGACAGGGGTGCGCGAGCAGTACTTC | CASSPGTGVREQYF
TRBJ1-6 | TRBV6-5 | few | 14 | TRBD1 | TGTGCCAGCAGACAGGGGACCCCTAATTCACCCCTCCACTTT | CASRQGTPNSPLHF
TRBJ2-7 | TRBV5-1 | NA | 14 | NA | TGCGCCAGCAGCTTGGGGGTGGGGAGCTACGAGCAGTACTTC | CASSLGVGSYEQYF
TRBJ2-7 | TRBV2 | NA | 13 | NA | TGTGCCAGACAGGGACGGAGCTCCTACGAGCAGTACTTC | CARQGRSSYEQYF
TRBJ2-1 | TRBV7-7 | NA | 13 | TRBD2 | TGTGCCAGCACCCCCGCAGCGGGAGGCGAGCAGTTCTTC | CASTPAAGGEQFF
TRBJ1-5 | TRBV7-9 | few | 14 | NA | TGTGCCAGCAGTGACAGTAGTAGCAATCAGCCCCAGCATTTT | CASSDSSSNQPQHF
TRBJ1-1 | TRBV6-5 | NA | 13 | NA | TGTGCCAGCAGTTTGACGGGGGGGACTGAAGCTTTCTTT | CASSLTGGTEAFF
TRBJ2-6 | TRBV7-8 | NA | 15 | NA | TGTGCCAGCAGCTCCCCCCTTCCTGGGGCCAACGTCCTGACTTTC | CASSSPLPGANVLTF
TRBJ1-1 | TRBV29-1 | few | 12 | TRBD1 | TGCAGCGTTGTAGGGGGCAACACTGAAGCTTTCTTT | CSVVGGNTEAFF
TRBJ1-2 | TRBV5-4 | NA | 13 | NA | TGTGCCAGCAGCCCCGACAGGCAAAGGGGCTACACCTTC | CASSPDRQRGYTF
TRBJ1-1 | TRBV10-3 | NA | 13 | NA | TGTGCCAACTCGCCGGGACACAACACTGAAGCTTTCTTT | CANSPGHNTEAFF
TRBJ2-7 | TRBV21-1 | NA | 15 | NA | TGTGCCAGCAGCAAACCGCAGGTAGGAAGCTACGAGCAGTACTTC | CASSKPQVGSYEQYF
TRBJ1-2 | TRBV30 | NA | 17 | NA | TGTGCCTGGAGTCGTGGGGCAGGGGTATTTGGTGCAGATGGCTACACCTTC | CAWSRGAGVFGADGYTF
TRBJ1-1 | TRBV6-4 | NA | 14 | NA | TGTGCCAGCAGGGAAGGGGCTATGAACACTGAAGCTTTCTTT | CASREGAMNTEAFF
TRBJ1-2 | TRBV5-1 | NA | 14 | NA | TGCGCCAGCAGTCCGGGACTTGGTAACTATGGCTACACCTTC | CASSPGLGNYGYTF
TRBJ2-1 | TRBV29-1 | NA | 15 | NA | TGCAGCGTTGTCAAAACAGGGATTGTGGACAATGAGCAGTTCTTC | CSVVKTGIVDNEQFF
TRBJ1-1 | TRBV7-9 | NA | 14 | NA | TGTGCCAGCAGCTTAGGAGGAATGAACACTGAAGCTTTCTTT | CASSLGGMNTEAFF
TRBJ2-1 | TRBV10-1 | NA | 12 | NA | TGCGCCAGCAGTGTTCGGGGGGCTGAGCAGTTCTTC | CASSVRGAEQFF
TRBJ1-1 | TRBV28 | NA | 12 | NA | TGTGCCAGCAGTTTAGGGACTCCCGAAGCTTTCTTT | CASSLGTPEAFF